This TCR beta chain derives from a study of shared clonotypes between healthy human individuals. The data were produced by immunoSEQ multiplex PCR, yet TCRdb's version contains in-frame clones alone and is incomplete. The repertoire holds under 2.5 million clones, with approximately 90% as singletons. Points from the study as a whole: Enrolling few donors narrowed the genetic and exposure-history diversity that was represented.

Worth noting for this clone: Its antigen is not identified.

The CDR3 runs to 13 residues. The V and J ends lost 3 bases and 3 bases respectively, with 8 bases between them. Germline V lookup: CDR1 SEHNR, CDR2 FQNEAQ (reference sequence). The TCR comes from a man in his late teens or twenties in good health. Some clones in this sample may be carry-over from other donors' samples. The gene calls are TRBV7-9 and TRBJ1-2, with a weak D call TRBD1 (6 bases). Sequences were obtained from naive CD4+ T cells from PBMCs. Documented subset: CD45RA+ positively selected. CDR3 sequence: CASSFPGDYGYTF. The CDR3 nucleotides read TGTGCCAGCAGCTTCCCAGGGGACTATGGCTACACCTTC.